These 17 T cell receptor beta chains were all obtained from the same sample, sequenced in a study of T cell responses to AZD1222 COVID-19 vaccine. Only in-frame clones appear in the TCRdb table, and some are missing; sequencing was by immunoSEQ multiplex PCR. This table holds roughly 180,000 clones, about 95% found once. This sample comprised peripheral blood, obtained on day 0 of AZD1222 vaccination. These receptors all stem from an adult in good health.

The chain employs TRBV27 and TRBJ2-5, with 7 bases identical to TRBD1. This CDR3 is built from 16 residues. Germline loops: CDR1 MNHEY, CDR2 SMNVEV (reference sequence). The V segment lost 5 bases and the J segment 4 bases; nucleotides outside the gene matches: 13. The CDR3 DNA is TGTGCCAGCAGTCCCCGGAAACAGGGGTGGGGAGAGACCCAGTACTTC. Translation gives CASSPRKQGWGETQYF.

The J gene is TRBJ1-1, the V gene TRBV4-1; unclear D gene. Trimming removed 1 base from V and 0 bases from J, with 9 bases in between. Germline V gene data show CDR1 as MGHRA and CDR2 as YSYEKL. The CDR3 extends over 15 amino acids. For the CDR3, the DNA is TGCGCCAGCAGCCAAGCGCACACTGTGAACACTGAAGCTTTCTTT. Translating it yields CASSQAHTVNTEAFF.

The chain uses TRBV3-1 (or the pseudogene TRBV3-2) and TRBJ1-2; D is possibly TRBD1 (6 bases). Germline-derived CDR1 and CDR2 are LGHDT and YNNKEL (reference sequence). V dropped 2 bases and J dropped 6 bases, with 16 bases sitting between them. There are 15 residues in the CDR3. As DNA, the CDR3 is TGTGCCAGCAGCCAATCCGGGGGCGGCTCCGATGGCTACACCTTC. As protein: CASSQSGGGSDGYTF.

This chain joins TRBV27 and TRBJ2-1; D is unclear. The CDR3 covers 11 residues. From germline, CDR1 is MNHEY and CDR2 SMNVEV (reference sequence). Trimming shortened V by 6 bases and J by 14 bases, and 14 bases separated the two germline ends. The CDR3: CASRHGLREFF. CDR3 nucleotides: TGTGCCAGCAGGCATGGGCTCCGAGAGTTCTTC.

The chain couples TRBV10-3 to TRBJ1-2; D possibly corresponds to TRBD1 (5 bases). Germline CDR1 and CDR2: ENHRY and SYGVKD. With 3 bases removed from V and 3 bases from J, the gap between germline ends came to 11 bases. This CDR3 region has 14 residues. In DNA form, the CDR3 reads TGTGCCATCAGTGACGACAGCTCCCACTATGGCTACACCTTC. Protein product: CAISDDSSHYGYTF.

V is TRBV27 and J is TRBJ2-1; no clear D gene. The CDR3 spans 13 residues. CDR1 and CDR2 (germline): MNHEY, SMNVEV (reference sequence). Between the trimmed V and J ends, which lost 5 bases and 10 bases, there was a span of 15 bases. The CDR3 sequence: CASSLLIDLEQFF. CDR3 DNA sequence: TGTGCCAGCAGTCTCTTAATTGATCTCGAGCAGTTCTTC.

The chain recombines TRBV19 with TRBJ1-5; no firm D call. CDR3 length: 15 amino acids. Germline CDR1 and CDR2: LNHDA and SQIVND (reference sequence). V shed 6 bases and J shed 7 bases, with 19 bases lying between them. The CDR3 loop reads CASSTHSASNQPQHF. The CDR3 bases are TGTGCCAGTAGCACACACAGCGCCTCAAACCAGCCCCAGCATTTT.

The V gene is TRBV6-5, the J gene TRBJ2-2; the D is unclear. The CDR3 runs to 13 residues. Germline V gene sequence: CDR1 MNHEY, CDR2 SVGAGI. The V end lost 2 bases, the J end lost 6 bases, and 7 bases lay between the germline ends. In DNA, the CDR3 is TGTGCCAGCAGTTACAACGGACCCGGGGAGCTGTTTTTT. Translating gives CASSYNGPGELFF.

There are a few counts of this clone. The chain joins TRBV6-5 to TRBJ1-1, with D perhaps TRBD1 (5 bases). This CDR3 has 14 residues. Germline assignment: CDR1 MNHEY and CDR2 SVGAGI. Trimming stripped 7 bases from V and 1 base from J, with 13 bases between. The CDR3 DNA follows: TGTGCCAGCAACCCGACAGTAGAGAACACTGAAGCTTTCTTT. The encoded protein is CASNPTVENTEAFF.

The chain carries TRBV3-1 (or the pseudogene TRBV3-2) and TRBJ1-4; D remains ambiguous. Germline CDR1 reads LGHDT; CDR2 reads YNNKEL (reference sequence). Trimming shortened V by 4 bases and J by 3 bases, and 9 bases separated the two germline ends. This CDR3 region has 14 residues. CDR3 in DNA: TGTGCCAGCAGCCGCCGCGGGTCTAATGAAAAACTGTTTTTT. It yields the protein CASSRRGSNEKLFF.

This chain uses TRBV6-5 with TRBJ2-1; 10 bases are a match to TRBD2. The CDR3 has 15 amino acids. Per the germline V gene, CDR1 is MNHEY and CDR2 is SVGAGI. The V segment lost 6 bases and the J segment 10 bases; nucleotides outside the gene matches: 12. CDR3 DNA sequence: TGTGCCAGCAGACCCCGGACTAGCGGCCATAGAGAGCAGTTCTTC. Encoded protein: CASRPRTSGHREQFF.

J is TRBJ2-3 and V is TRBV6-5; either TRBD1 or TRBD2 may supply D (5 bases each). The CDR3 sequence is 15 residues long. The V end was cut by 6 bases, the J end by 7 bases, with 20 bases between. The V gene's germline CDR1 is MNHEY and CDR2 SVGAGI. In DNA, the CDR3 is TGTGCCAGCAGGGAGCCTAGAGGGGTCTTCAATACGCAGTATTTT. Its translation: CASREPRGVFNTQYF.

This chain links TRBV7-9 with TRBJ1-6; TRBD1 matches at 8 bases. The CDR3 is made up of 15 amino acids. After removal of 5 bases from V and 8 bases from J, the junction contained 8 bases not matched to a gene. Germline loops: CDR1 SEHNR, CDR2 FQNEAQ (reference sequence). The CDR3 is CASSVGDRGDSPLHF. CDR3 DNA: TGTGCCAGCAGCGTAGGCGACAGGGGTGATTCACCCCTCCACTTT.

This chain joins TRBV4-2 and TRBJ1-5, with a weak D call TRBD1 (6 bases). CDR1 and CDR2 from the germline V gene are LGHNA and YNFKEQ. The CDR3 is made up of 20 amino acids. V shed 0 bases and J shed 2 bases, with 23 bases lying between them. The CDR3 bases are TGTGCCAGCAGCCAAGACCTATCAGGTTTCGGTCACAGGGGCAATCAGCCCCAGCATTTT. Translated, it gives CASSQDLSGFGHRGNQPQHF.

V usage is TRBV19 and J usage is TRBJ2-3; 7 bases are a match to TRBD2. The germline V gene has CDR1 LNHDA and CDR2 SQIVND (reference sequence). This CDR3 region has 13 residues. Germline trimming cut 7 bases from V and 3 bases from J; bases unmatched to any gene: 4. Here the CDR3 DNA reads TGTGCCAGTAAGGACGGGGGGACAGATACGCAGTATTTT. Amino acid sequence: CASKDGGTDTQYF.

The chain employs TRBV18 and TRBJ1-1; D remains unclear. The CDR3 totals 13 residues. Germline CDR1 is KGHSH and CDR2 is LQKENI. V was cut by 3 bases and J by 5 bases, with 10 bases left in between. CDR3 sequence reads: CASSPSRGTEAFF. DNA of the CDR3: TGTGCCAGCTCACCTAGTAGAGGGACTGAAGCTTTCTTT. Combining the CDR3 with reference TRBV18 and TRBJ1-1 gives the whole variable domain NAGVMQNPRHLVRRRGQEARLRCSPMKGHSHVYWYRQLPEEGLKFMVYLQKENIIDESGMPKERFSAEFPKEGPSILRIQQVVRGDSAAYFCASSPSRGTEAFFGQGTRLTVV.

The CDR3 spells CASRSRREETQYF. The CDR3, as DNA: TGTGCCAGCAGAAGTCGGCGGGAAGAGACCCAGTACTTC. The chain links TRBV28 to TRBJ2-5, with D possibly TRBD2 on 5 matching bases. Germline V gene sequence: CDR1 MDHEN, CDR2 SYDVKM. This CDR3 has 13 amino acids. Trimming stripped 6 bases from V and 3 bases from J, with 11 bases between.